The rows below give T cell receptor beta chains drawn from one sample of a study of blood T cell repertoires in COVID-19. The protocol was immunoSEQ multiplex PCR, while the TCRdb copy is restricted to in-frame clones and leaves out a portion. The sample records about 200,000 clones, around 75% being singletons. Sequencing used peripheral blood. The origin of the receptors is a human donor in a cohort sampled during active COVID-19. Both conserved end residues are part of each CDR3. The D gene is left open where the match is weak. Clone size is given for some rows only: seen once, a few or many times, or a class if the clone is expanded.

d_gene,j_gene,v_gene,abundance,CDR3aa,CDR3nt
TRBD2,TRBJ2-3,TRBV10-3,-,CAISGTSGRPDTQYF,TGTGCCATCAGCGGGACTAGCGGGAGGCCAGATACGCAGTATTTT
TRBD1,TRBJ1-5,TRBV28,-,CASSFSRGTGVNQPQHF,TGTGCCAGCAGTTTCAGTCGGGGGACAGGGGTGAATCAGCCCCAGCATTTT
TRBD1,TRBJ2-7,TRBV28,once,CASSHSKGQNSYEQYF,TGTGCCAGCAGCCACTCAAAGGGACAGAACTCCTACGAGCAGTACTTC
-,TRBJ2-7,TRBV4-3,once,CASSRDPRLGAYEQYF,TGCGCCAGCAGCCGAGACCCCAGGCTCGGGGCCTACGAGCAGTACTTC
-,TRBJ2-7,TRBV6-2/TRBV6-3,-,CASSDQGSYEQYF,TGTGCCAGCAGTGACCAGGGGTCCTACGAGCAGTACTTC
-,TRBJ1-1,TRBV5-6,few,CASTWSGGANTEAFF,TGTGCCAGCACCTGGAGCGGGGGGGCGAACACTGAAGCTTTCTTT
TRBD1,TRBJ1-1,TRBV28,-,CASSLRQGLANTEAFF,TGTGCCAGCAGTTTAAGACAGGGGTTGGCGAACACTGAAGCTTTCTTT
-,TRBJ2-7,TRBV27,-,CASSADSDPYEQYF,TGTGCCAGCAGTGCTGACAGCGACCCCTACGAGCAGTACTTC
TRBD1,TRBJ1-2,TRBV3-1/TRBV3-2,-,CASSFHRGRNNYGYTF,TGTGCCAGCAGCTTTCACAGGGGCAGGAATAACTATGGCTACACCTTC
TRBD2,TRBJ2-7,TRBV10-3,-,CAISGTSAYEQYF,TGTGCCATCAGCGGGACTAGCGCCTACGAGCAGTACTTC
TRBD2,TRBJ2-7,TRBV4-1,-,CASSQVASGYTYEQYF,TGCGCCAGCAGCCAAGTTGCTAGCGGGTACACCTACGAGCAGTACTTC
-,TRBJ1-2,TRBV27,-,CASSLIGGTYGYTF,TGTGCCAGCAGTTTAATTGGAGGAACCTATGGCTACACCTTC
TRBD2,TRBJ2-3,TRBV19,once,CASSIGTSGSADTQYF,TGTGCCAGTAGTATCGGGACTAGCGGGAGCGCAGATACGCAGTATTTT
-,TRBJ2-1,TRBV29-1,few,CSVGRGTYNEQFF,TGCAGCGTTGGAAGAGGGACCTACAATGAGCAGTTCTTC
TRBD1,TRBJ2-7,TRBV11-1,-,CASSLGGGTGGDEQYF,TGTGCCAGCAGCTTAGGAGGTGGGACAGGGGGCGACGAGCAGTACTTC
-,TRBJ2-5,TRBV9,-,CASSVAEWKETQYF,TGTGCCAGCAGCGTAGCGGAGTGGAAAGAGACCCAGTACTTC
-,TRBJ2-7,TRBV7-9,-,CASSFLDTYEQYF,TGTGCCAGCAGCTTCTTGGACACCTACGAGCAGTACTTC
-,TRBJ1-5,TRBV20-1,-,CSGTDVKTQHF,TGCAGTGGGACTGATGTCAAGACCCAGCATTTT
TRBD2,TRBJ2-7,TRBV14,-,CASSHFPGTSGRLYEQYF,TGTGCCAGCAGCCATTTCCCCGGGACTAGCGGGAGGTTATACGAGCAGTACTTC
TRBD1,TRBJ1-1,TRBV6-1,-,CASSETGGITEAFF,TGTGCCAGCAGTGAGACAGGGGGAATCACTGAAGCTTTCTTT
TRBD1,TRBJ1-1,TRBV9,-,CASSGDRAEAFF,TGTGCCAGCAGCGGGGACAGAGCTGAAGCTTTCTTT
TRBD2,TRBJ2-1,TRBV6-6,-,CASNREVGGRAYNEQFF,TGTGCCAGCAATCGGGAAGTGGGAGGGAGGGCCTACAATGAGCAGTTCTTC
-,TRBJ1-3,TRBV28,-,CASASPGRGPGNTIYF,TGTGCCAGCGCTTCCCCGGGGAGGGGTCCTGGAAACACCATATATTTT
-,TRBJ2-7,TRBV12-3/TRBV12-4,-,CASTRGNSYEQYF,TGTGCCAGCACAAGAGGGAACTCCTACGAGCAGTACTTC
-,TRBJ2-1,TRBV3-1/TRBV3-2,-,CASSQGDLVVVF,TGTGCCAGCAGCCAGGGGGACTTGGTCGTGGTCTTC
TRBD2,TRBJ2-7,TRBV27,-,CASMTSGRVGEAVEQYF,TGTGCCAGTATGACTAGCGGGAGAGTTGGTGAGGCTGTGGAGCAGTACTTC
TRBD1,TRBJ1-1,TRBV19,-,CASSLQGVGAEAFF,TGTGCCAGTAGTTTACAGGGGGTCGGTGCTGAAGCTTTCTTT
-,TRBJ1-2,TRBV6-6,-,CASTKGEGYTF,TGTGCCAGCACAAAAGGAGAGGGCTACACCTTC
TRBD1,TRBJ1-3,TRBV28,-,CASSSNRGSTIYF,TGTGCCAGCAGTTCCAACAGGGGAAGCACCATATATTTT
-,TRBJ1-4,TRBV28,once,CASRAGTRNEKLFF,TGTGCCAGCAGGGCCGGGACACGTAATGAAAAACTGTTTTTT
-,TRBJ1-2,TRBV4-1,few,CASSQGRGESYGYTF,TGCGCCAGCAGCCAAGGGCGGGGGGAGAGCTATGGCTACACCTTC
TRBD2,TRBJ2-1,TRBV6-2/TRBV6-3,-,CASSYSSGRSDEQFF,TGTGCCAGCAGTTACTCGAGCGGGAGGAGCGATGAGCAGTTCTTC
-,TRBJ2-7,TRBV3-1/TRBV3-2,-,CASSQASTYEQYF,TGTGCCAGCAGCCAGGCTTCCACCTACGAGCAGTACTTC
TRBD1,TRBJ2-5,TRBV9,-,CASSAPDRGEETQYF,TGTGCCAGCAGCGCCCCGGACAGGGGTGAAGAGACCCAGTACTTC
TRBD2,TRBJ2-7,TRBV9,many,CASSPQGREVHEQYF,TGTGCCAGCAGCCCCCAGGGGCGGGAGGTCCACGAGCAGTACTTC
-,TRBJ2-1,TRBV19,-,CASSIFSGKYNEQFF,TGTGCCAGTAGTATCTTTAGCGGAAAATACAATGAGCAGTTCTTC
TRBD1,TRBJ2-1,TRBV9,-,CASSVDGRGLEQFF,TGTGCCAGCAGCGTAGATGGTAGGGGGCTTGAGCAGTTCTTC
-,TRBJ2-4,TRBV28,-,CASSLLGTDYSAKNIQYF,TGTGCCAGCAGTTTATTGGGGACGGACTATTCAGCCAAAAACATTCAGTACTTC
TRBD1,TRBJ2-4,TRBV18,-,CASSTGQGWDF,TGTGCCAGCTCAACGGGACAGGGATGGGACTTC
-,TRBJ2-7,TRBV7-9,few,CASSLEVPAGRYEQYF,TGTGCCAGCAGCTTAGAGGTTCCGGCAGGCCGATACGAGCAGTACTTC
-,TRBJ1-1,TRBV4-2,-,CASSQDDSKGNTEAFF,TGTGCCAGCAGCCAAGATGACAGCAAAGGGAACACTGAAGCTTTCTTT
TRBD1,TRBJ1-3,TRBV10-3,-,CAISEIGQGRNTIYF,TGTGCCATCAGTGAAATAGGACAGGGGAGAAACACCATATATTTT
TRBD1,TRBJ1-1,TRBV4-3,-,CASSKTGRGAEAFF,TGCGCCAGCAGCAAGACAGGGAGAGGGGCTGAAGCTTTCTTT
TRBD1,TRBJ1-1,TRBV18,-,CASSPTGAKRAEAFF,TGTGCCAGCTCACCGACAGGGGCGAAGAGGGCTGAAGCTTTCTTT
TRBD1,TRBJ1-1,TRBV4-3,many,CASSQENSAGGWYTEAFF,TGCGCCAGCAGCCAAGAAAATTCAGCAGGGGGCTGGTACACTGAAGCTTTCTTT
TRBD1,TRBJ2-5,TRBV19,few,CASSSGTGGRETQYF,TGTGCCAGTAGTTCCGGGACAGGGGGCCGTGAGACCCAGTACTTC
TRBD1,TRBJ2-2,TRBV5-4,-,CALQGAHVGELFF,TGTGCCTTACAGGGGGCGCATGTCGGGGAGCTGTTTTTT
TRBD2,TRBJ2-3,TRBV10-1,-,CARQQGEGRTDTQYF,TGCGCCAGACAGCAAGGGGAGGGCCGCACAGATACGCAGTATTTT
TRBD2,TRBJ2-1,TRBV18,-,CASSPRGGRASGNEQFF,TGTGCCAGCTCACCACGAGGCGGGAGGGCCTCGGGCAATGAGCAGTTCTTC
TRBD1,TRBJ2-7,TRBV18,-,CASSPQRGQGNAYEQYF,TGTGCCAGCTCCCCGCAACGGGGACAGGGAAATGCGTACGAGCAGTACTTC
-,TRBJ2-1,TRBV4-3,-,CASSQDASGDYNEQFF,TGCGCCAGCAGCCAAGACGCCAGCGGAGACTACAATGAGCAGTTCTTC
-,TRBJ1-2,TRBV28,-,CASSFGQLRGYTF,TGTGCCAGCAGCTTTGGACAGCTTCGAGGCTACACCTTC